This TCR beta chain appears in the sequencing data of a study of beta chain features in type 1 diabetes. The study's findings and limits: Among patients with Type 1 diabetes, TCRB CDR3s were moderately but significantly shorter in every one of the four CD4+ subsets.

Germline CDR1 and CDR2: GTSNPN and SVGIG (reference sequence). Trimming at V came to 1 base and at J to 4 bases, leaving 14 bases not matched to a gene. The CDR3 is made up of 19 amino acids. About this clone itself: Its antigen is currently unknown.

Expressed TCRB transcripts got sequenced, as all isolated RNA was reverse transcribed. Libraries were prepared by immunoSEQ multiplex PCR; TCRdb keeps only in-frame clonotypes and omits some of them. Here the sample spans about 700,000 clones, 13% being singletons. The chain combines TRBV30 with TRBJ2-2; 11 bases match TRBD1. This clonotype originated in a man younger than 30 with type 1 diabetes. Sequences were obtained from naive CD4+ T cells from blood. The CDR3 DNA reads as TGTGCCTGGAGTGCGTCCCCGGGACAGGGGGTATTTTTCACCGGGGAGCTGTTTTTT. As protein: CAWSASPGQGVFFTGELFF.